The TCR beta chain described here comes from a study of shared clonotypes between healthy human individuals. In this sample, this clone turned up once. Produced via immunoSEQ multiplex PCR; TCRdb's table is partial and in-frame only. The sample shows about 2.4 million clones, 80% to 95% of them seen only once. The V end lost 4 bases, the J end lost 6 bases, and 12 bases lay between the germline ends. Germline V lookup: CDR1 LGHNA, CDR2 YSLEER. There are 14 residues in the CDR3. Sequencing used naive CD4+ T cells from PBMCs. Subset: CD45RA+ positively selected. The TCR originated in a man aged 18 to 29 in good health. Some clones in this sample may be carry-over from other donors' samples. The chain is built from TRBV4-3 and TRBJ2-2; possible D gene TRBD2, 6 bases. CDR3 sequence (DNA): TGCGCCAGCAGCCTAGGCGGGGACCCCGGGGAGCTGTTTTTT. The encoded protein is CASSLGGDPGELFF.